This paragraph reports one T cell receptor beta chain. The entry originates in a study of blood T cell repertoires in COVID-19. Whole-study context: Samples of COVID-19 (acute and convalescent) were obtained from the United States, Italy and Spain. Sources were T cells, B-cell-depleted T cells, or PBMCs; the material itself was cDNA or gDNA.

Authors' methods: Amplification from reference gene primers served as the basis for estimated nucleated cell counts. The repertoire was sequenced with immunoSEQ multiplex PCR; TCRdb's copy has only in-frame clones and lacks some. V and J calls and clone size are those listed in that table; D and trimming were worked out from the DNA. The table shows 160,000 or so clones, with around 84% occurring only once. The sequencing input was peripheral blood. This TCR came from a woman aged 45-59 years with acute or convalescent COVID-19.

The CDR3 nucleotides are TGCAGTGCTAGTCTAACCTCGGCAGGGCGGGAGACCCAGTACTTC. Protein product: CSASLTSAGRETQYF. The chain has TRBV20-1 and TRBJ2-5; a possible D gene is TRBD1 (5 bases). The V and J ends lost 3 bases and 5 bases respectively, with 19 bases between them. The CDR3 sequence is 15 residues long. Germline lookup yields CDR1 DFQATT and CDR2 SNEGSKA (reference sequence).